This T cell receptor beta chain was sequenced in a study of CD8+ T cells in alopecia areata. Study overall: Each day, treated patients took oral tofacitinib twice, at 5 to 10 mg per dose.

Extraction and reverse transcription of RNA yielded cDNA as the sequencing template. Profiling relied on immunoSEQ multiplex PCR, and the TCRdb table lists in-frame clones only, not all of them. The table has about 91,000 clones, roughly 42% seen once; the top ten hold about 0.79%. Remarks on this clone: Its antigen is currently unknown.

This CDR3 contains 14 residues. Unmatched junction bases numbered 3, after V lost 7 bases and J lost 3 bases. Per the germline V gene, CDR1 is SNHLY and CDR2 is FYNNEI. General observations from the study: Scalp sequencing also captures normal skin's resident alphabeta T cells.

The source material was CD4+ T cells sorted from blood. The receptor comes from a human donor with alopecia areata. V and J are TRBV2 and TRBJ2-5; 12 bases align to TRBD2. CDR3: CASIRTSGEETQYF. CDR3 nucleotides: TGTGCCAGCATTCGGACTAGCGGGGAAGAGACCCAGTACTTC.